This is a list of T cell receptor beta chains from one sample in a study of blood T cell repertoires in COVID-19. Generated by immunoSEQ multiplex PCR, the TCRdb table keeps only in-frame clones and is missing some. Here the sample spans over 150,000 clones, 65% to 90% being singletons. Sequencing was carried out using PBMCs or T cells enriched from blood (not recorded which). These receptors were taken from a man aged 35 to 55 who had recovered from COVID-19. The CDR3 runs from the conserved cysteine through the conserved F or W. A D gene is named only where the DNA matches it firmly. Clone sizes are given selectively: once, few, many, or a class where the clone is expanded.

V: TRBV18; J: TRBJ2-5; size: -; D: -; CDR3: CASSPSGTQETQYF; DNA: TGTGCCAGCTCACCTTCGGGGACTCAAGAGACCCAGTACTTC
V: TRBV11-2; J: TRBJ2-1; size: -; D: TRBD2; CDR3: CASSFGASGRVYNEQFF; DNA: TGTGCCAGCAGCTTTGGGGCAAGCGGGAGAGTCTACAATGAGCAGTTCTTC
V: TRBV29-1; J: TRBJ2-5; size: -; D: -; CDR3: CSVSVQETQYF; DNA: TGCAGCGTTTCGGTTCAAGAGACCCAGTACTTC
V: TRBV15; J: TRBJ2-5; size: -; D: -; CDR3: CATSPRRGETQYF; DNA: TGTGCCACCAGCCCTCGGCGGGGAGAGACCCAGTACTTC
V: TRBV3-1/TRBV3-2; J: TRBJ1-6; size: -; D: -; CDR3: CASSQGTPSPLHF; DNA: TGTGCCAGCAGCCAAGGCACTCCTTCACCCCTCCACTTT
V: TRBV7-6; J: TRBJ2-5; size: once; D: -; CDR3: CASSLDTGATQYF; DNA: TGTGCCAGCAGCTTAGATACTGGAGCGACCCAGTACTTC
V: TRBV7-6; J: TRBJ1-1; size: once; D: -; CDR3: CASSSLLNTEAFF; DNA: TGTGCCAGCAGCTCACTTCTAAACACTGAAGCTTTCTTT
V: TRBV24-1; J: TRBJ2-5; size: -; D: -; CDR3: CATSPGWAETQYF; DNA: TGTGCCACCAGTCCAGGGTGGGCAGAGACCCAGTACTTC
V: TRBV2; J: TRBJ2-3; size: -; D: -; CDR3: CASSKTLGGDTQYF; DNA: TGTGCCAGCAGTAAGACGTTAGGGGGAGATACGCAGTATTTT
V: TRBV11-2; J: TRBJ2-5; size: -; D: -; CDR3: CASSKIHTTGPTQYF; DNA: TGTGCCAGCAGCAAAATACATACGACAGGTCCGACCCAGTACTTC
V: TRBV7-9; J: TRBJ2-2; size: -; D: TRBD2; CDR3: CASSTPGTSGRAFTGELFF; DNA: TGTGCCAGCAGCACTCCGGGGACTAGCGGGAGGGCGTTCACCGGGGAGCTGTTTTTT
V: TRBV19; J: TRBJ2-3; size: -; D: TRBD1; CDR3: CASRAGTGGISSTDTQYF; DNA: TGTGCCAGTAGGGCGGGGACAGGGGGCATCTCTAGCACAGATACGCAGTATTTT
V: TRBV7-2; J: TRBJ2-1; size: -; D: TRBD2; CDR3: CASSLRGTSPNEQFF; DNA: TGTGCCAGCAGCTTAAGAGGGACTAGCCCAAATGAGCAGTTCTTC
V: TRBV28; J: TRBJ2-7; size: -; D: TRBD1; CDR3: CASSRTGRMSYEQYF; DNA: TGTGCCAGCAGTAGGACAGGACGAATGTCCTACGAGCAGTACTTC
V: TRBV12-3/TRBV12-4; J: TRBJ2-5; size: -; D: TRBD2; CDR3: CASSSSGQETQYF; DNA: TGTGCCAGCAGTTCTAGCGGACAAGAGACCCAGTACTTC
V: TRBV19; J: TRBJ1-4; size: -; D: TRBD1; CDR3: CASSTTGATNEKLFF; DNA: TGTGCCAGTAGCACCACAGGGGCAACTAATGAAAAACTGTTTTTT
V: TRBV9; J: TRBJ1-5; size: -; D: TRBD1; CDR3: CASSDGQVNQPQHF; DNA: TGTGCCAGCAGCGATGGACAGGTCAATCAGCCCCAGCATTTT